This T cell receptor beta chain was observed in a study of shared clonotypes between healthy human individuals. Points from the study as a whole: Compared with memory subsets, naive subsets generally had larger estimated richness.

V trimming: 4 bases; J trimming: 3 bases; junction bases outside the gene matches: 3. The CDR3 sequence is 13 residues long. In germline, CDR1 is SGHKS, CDR2 YYEKEE (reference sequence). Regarding this clone: The antigen is unknown.

The deep-level immunoSEQ assay was used. TCRdb's table, derived via immunoSEQ multiplex PCR, lists solely in-frame clones and lacks some. The sample holds roughly 2,500,000 clones, roughly 93% seen once. The sequencing sample was made of naive CD4+ T cells from PBMCs. The subset was: CD45RA+ positively selected. The clonotype originates from a man between 18 and 29 years old in good health. Some clones in this sample may be carry-over from other donors' samples. This rearrangement joins TRBV5-5 to TRBJ2-7; 8 positions agree with TRBD2. In DNA, the CDR3 is TGTGCCAGCAGCGGCGGGGGGAACTACGAGCAGTACTTC. Translated: CASSGGGNYEQYF. The full variable domain, its missing parts supplied by reference TRBV5-5 and TRBJ2-7, is DAGVTQSPTHLIKTRGQQVTLRCSPISGHKSVSWYQQVLGQGPQFIFQYYEKEERGRGNFPDRFSARQFPNYSSELNVNALLLGDSALYLCASSGGGNYEQYFGPGTRLTVT.